These 2 T cell receptor beta chains were sequenced from one sample in a study of cytomegalovirus exposure and HLA in healthy donors. TCRdb's copy holds only in-frame clones and misses some; the assay was immunoSEQ multiplex PCR. The top ten hold roughly 1% of the sample, which has about 280,000 clones, 80% to 90% seen once. Sequencing used PBMCs. Receptor source: a woman younger than 30 in good health and CMV-seronegative.

The chain employs TRBV6-5 and TRBJ2-3, with a possible D match to TRBD2 (5 bases). Trimming left V 6 bases short and J 4 bases short, with 14 bases between. Germline V lookup: CDR1 MNHEY, CDR2 SVGAGI. The CDR3 length is 14 residues. The CDR3 DNA sequence: TGTGCCAGCAGCCGAGCTGATAGCGCAGATACGCAGTATTTT. Translating it yields CASSRADSADTQYF.

The CDR3 loop reads CASSRTGGTTDTQYF. The CDR3 DNA reads as TGTGCCAGCAGCAGGACCGGGGGGACCACAGATACGCAGTATTTT. V and J are TRBV5-6 and TRBJ2-3; 7 bases agree with TRBD2. CDR1 is SGHDT and CDR2 is YYEEEE in the germline V gene. The CDR3 totals 15 residues. The V segment lost 4 bases and the J segment 2 bases; nucleotides outside the gene matches: 7.